One sample yielded the 10 T cell receptor beta chains listed below, sequenced in a study of blood T cells in healthy people across ages. Alongside a J-beta primer mix, a sample-barcoded 5' primer served in a second PCR lasting about 7 to 11 cycles. TCRdb recomputed calls from the 5' RACE reads with MiXCR, one row per CDR3 protein. The sample contains 1,100,000 or so distinct CDR3 sequences, less than 50% of which appear only once. Material: blood. The receptors stem from a woman aged 55-69 years in good health.

The chain links TRBV18 to TRBJ2-3; D perhaps matches TRBD1 (5 bases). V was shortened by 5 bases and J by 0 bases, with 12 bases between the two germline ends. The germline V gene encodes CDR1 KGHSH and CDR2 LQKENI. There are 15 residues in the CDR3. The CDR3 sequence is CASSATVPSTDTQYF. CDR3 in DNA: TGTGCCAGCTCAGCGACAGTACCTAGCACAGATACGCAGTATTTT.

The chain has TRBV12-3 or TRBV12-4 and TRBJ2-3; maybe TRBD1 (5 bases). V was pared by 5 bases and J by 5 bases, with 14 bases between. The CDR3 length is 14 residues. The CDR3 loop reads CASSPLPTGDTQYF. DNA of the CDR3: TGTGCCAGCAGTCCTCTCCCAACAGGAGATACGCAGTATTTT.

This clonotype was recorded a few times. The chain carries TRBV11-2 and TRBJ2-3; the match to TRBD2 covers 12 bases. CDR1 and CDR2 from the germline V gene are SGHAT and FQNNGV. V was pared by 1 base and J by 7 bases, with 3 bases of the junction left unmatched. The CDR3 runs to 15 residues. The CDR3 nucleotides read TGTGCCAGCAGCTTAGTCACTAGCGGGAGGCATACGCAGTATTTT. The encoded protein is CASSLVTSGRHTQYF.

The V gene is TRBV20-1, the J gene TRBJ1-1; TRBD1 might be the D (5 bases). Germline V lookup: CDR1 DFQATT, CDR2 SNEGSKA (reference sequence). V was trimmed by 0 bases and J by 8 bases, leaving 19 bases between them. The CDR3 is 15 amino acids. Here the CDR3 DNA reads TGCAGTGCTAGAGAGGGGACGTCTCGCCTTACAGAAGCTTTCTTT. It is translated as CSAREGTSRLTEAFF.

The chain combines TRBV20-1 with TRBJ2-3, with a possible D match to TRBD2 (6 bases). Germline loops: CDR1 DFQATT, CDR2 SNEGSKA (reference sequence). There are 12 residues in the CDR3. The germline V and J ends were trimmed by 7 bases and 1 base, with 9 bases remaining between them. The CDR3 bases are TGCAGTGGGGTAGCGGGCACAGATACGCAGTATTTT. Residues: CSGVAGTDTQYF.

The chain links TRBV5-4 to TRBJ2-3, with 7 bases matching TRBD2. Per germline, CDR1 SGHNT and CDR2 YYREEE (reference sequence). This CDR3 region has 17 residues. Losses at the gene ends were 0 bases for V and 8 bases for J; bases not matched to a gene: 15. Written as DNA, the CDR3 is TGTGCCAGCAGCTTGGGTTCGGCGGGAGCTCAATTCCCTACGCAGTATTTT. This gives the protein CASSLGSAGAQFPTQYF.

The chain recombines TRBV6-6 with TRBJ2-7; 9 bases align to TRBD1. The ends lost 6 bases at V and 0 bases at J; junction bases unmatched: 3. The germline gives CDR1 MNHNY, CDR2 SVGAGI (reference sequence). This CDR3 contains 14 residues. The CDR3 here is CASSDRGVSYEQYF. The DNA for the CDR3 is TGTGCCAGCAGCGACAGGGGGGTCTCCTACGAGCAGTACTTC.

This clonotype was observed once. V and J are TRBV12-3 or TRBV12-4 and TRBJ2-5; TRBD1 matches at 7 bases. The CDR3 runs 14 residues. With 4 bases clipped from V and 1 base from J, the junction kept 3 bases outside the gene matches. The CDR3 sequence is CASSSDRAQETQYF. CDR3 sequence (DNA): TGTGCCAGCAGTTCCGACAGGGCCCAAGAGACCCAGTACTTC.

In DNA, the CDR3 is TGTGCCAGCAGCTGGGGCGGCGGGAGCCAAGAGACCCAGTACTTC. It specifies CASSWGGGSQETQYF. The chain has TRBV6-5 and TRBJ2-5; 7 bases are a match to TRBD2. CDR1 is MNHEY, CDR2 SVGAGI, per germline. With V trimmed by 6 bases and J by 1 base, 8 bases remained unmatched. This CDR3 has 15 amino acids.

The V gene is TRBV20-1, the J gene TRBJ2-3; either TRBD1 or TRBD2 may fit D (5 bases each). CDR3 size: 13 residues. CDR1 and CDR2 (germline): DFQATT, SNEGSKA (reference sequence). The ends were cut back, 3 bases at V and 10 bases at J, with 17 bases in the middle. The CDR3: CSASGPEGNAQYF. CDR3 nucleotides: TGCAGTGCTAGCGGGCCTGAGGGGAATGCGCAGTATTTT.